The T cell receptor (beta chain) under discussion was sequenced for a study of OX40 agonist ivuxolimab in advanced cancers. For the study at large: Patients with hepatocellular carcinoma, melanoma, renal cell or head and neck cancer made up the dose-escalation patients.

Sequencing was performed with immunoSEQ multiplex PCR; in TCRdb, only in-frame clones are kept and a portion is missing. The sample consists of 53,000 or so clones, 75% to 80% of them appearing once. With respect to this clone: Its antigen is as yet unknown.

Per germline, CDR1 MNHNS and CDR2 SASEGT. The length of the CDR3 is 15 residues. V shed 1 base and J 5 bases; nucleotides not matched to a gene: 5. Broader study findings: Partial responders at 0.1-3.0 mg/kg had among the lowest clonal expansion. At 0.1 to 3.0 mg/kg and by week 6, CD4+ and CD8+ T cells in the blood had expanded clonally.

This clonotype originated in an adult with an advanced solid tumor such as melanoma, head and neck, liver or kidney cancer. This chain links TRBV6-1 with TRBJ2-3; 8 bases align to TRBD1. The sequences come from CD4+ or CD8+ T cells sorted from blood, collected in a trial of the OX40 agonist ivuxolimab. The CDR3 loop reads CASSEVTGVGDTQYF. The CDR3 nucleotides read TGTGCCAGCAGTGAAGTGACAGGGGTTGGAGATACGCAGTATTTT.